Shown below are 4 T cell receptor beta chains from a single sample sequenced in a study of CD8+ T cells in alopecia areata. Cutaneous lymph nodes were pooled and cells sorted by CD4, CD8alpha, NKG2D, NKG2ACE and more. Once RNA had been extracted, it was reverse transcribed into cDNA to act as the sequencing template. The method was immunoSEQ multiplex PCR; TCRdb's version includes in-frame clones alone and lacks a portion of them. This sample has about 300,000 clones, each found more than once. The sequenced sample consisted of CD4+ T cells sorted from a lymph node. The receptors were sampled from a C3H/HeJ mouse with alopecia areata. Strain MHC haplotype: H2-k.

Regarding this clone: Mouse germline and gene names are used. The read stops 4 residues short of the end of the CDR3; the missing end is completed from the germline J gene. J is TRBJ2-3 and V is TRBV31, with D perhaps TRBD2 (5 bases). The CDR3 length is 15 residues. V shed 0 bases and J shed 0 bases, with 10 bases lying between them. Per germline, CDR1 GKSSPN and CDR2 SITVG. The DNA read from the CDR3 is TGTGCCTGGAGTCTAGCACTGGCTAGTGCAGAA. Its translation: CAWSLALASAE. The entire CDR3 reads CAWSLALASAETLYF.

This clone was counted between two and nine times. Germline and genes: mouse. The read falls 4 residues short of the CDR3 end, and the missing part is taken from the germline J gene. This chain joins TRBV5 and TRBJ2-4; 12 positions match TRBD2. Germline V lookup: CDR1 LGHNA, CDR2 YNLKQL (reference sequence). The CDR3 is made up of 17 amino acids. V was pared by 2 bases and J by 1 base, with 4 bases of the junction left unmatched. The CDR3 protein is CASSQRLGGLGQNTLYF. The CDR3 bases that were read are TGTGCCAGCAGCCAACGACTGGGGGGGCTCGGTCAAAAC.

This clone was counted between two and nine times. Mouse gene names apply. The read terminates 4 residues before the CDR3 end, so the remaining end is supplied by the germline J gene. This sample also contains other DNA sequences that code for the same CDR3. This rearrangement joins TRBV5 to TRBJ2-7; TRBD2 is a possible D gene (5 bases). The CDR3 has 13 amino acids. The germline gives CDR1 LGHNA, CDR2 YNLKQL (reference sequence). The CDR3 loop is CASSQESGYEQYF. The covered CDR3 bases are TGTGCCAGCAGCCAAGAGTCTGGGTAT.

Concerning this clone itself: Gene names follow the mouse nomenclature. The CDR3 extends 4 residues past the end of the read, so its final part is completed from the germline J gene. Other DNA variants within this sample encode the same CDR3. The V gene is TRBV1, the J gene TRBJ2-1; 11 bases fit TRBD2. This CDR3 spans 14 amino acids. The germline V gene has CDR1 NSQYPW and CDR2 LRSPGD (reference sequence). V dropped 3 bases and J dropped 6; count of bases not matched to a gene: 1. The CDR3 spells CTCSAGTGGAEQFF. CDR3 DNA, as far as it was read: TGCACCTGCAGTGCCGGGACTGGGGGTGCT.